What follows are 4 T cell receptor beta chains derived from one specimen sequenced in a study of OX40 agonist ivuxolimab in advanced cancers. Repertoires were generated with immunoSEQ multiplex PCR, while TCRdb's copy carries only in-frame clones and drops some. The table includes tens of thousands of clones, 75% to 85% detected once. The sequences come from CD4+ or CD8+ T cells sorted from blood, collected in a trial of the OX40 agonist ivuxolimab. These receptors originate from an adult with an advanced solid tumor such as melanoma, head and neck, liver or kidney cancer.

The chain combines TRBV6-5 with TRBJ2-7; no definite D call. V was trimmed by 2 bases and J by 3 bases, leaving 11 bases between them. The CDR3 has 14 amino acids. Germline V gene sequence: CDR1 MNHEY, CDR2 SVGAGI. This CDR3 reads CASSYGLEDYEQYF. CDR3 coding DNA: TGTGCCAGCAGTTACGGTCTAGAAGACTACGAGCAGTACTTC.

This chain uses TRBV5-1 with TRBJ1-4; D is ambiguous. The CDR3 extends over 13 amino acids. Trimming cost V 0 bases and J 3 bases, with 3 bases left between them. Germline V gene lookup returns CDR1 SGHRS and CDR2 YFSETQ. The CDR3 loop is CASSLVANEKLFF. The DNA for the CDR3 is TGCGCCAGCAGCTTGGTTGCTAATGAAAAACTGTTTTTT.

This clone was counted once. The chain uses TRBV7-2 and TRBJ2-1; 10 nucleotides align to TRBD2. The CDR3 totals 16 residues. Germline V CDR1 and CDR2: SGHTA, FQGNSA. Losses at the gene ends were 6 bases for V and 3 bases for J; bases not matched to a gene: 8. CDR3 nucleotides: TGTGCCAGCAGTTCTCGGACTAGCGGCATCTACAATGAGCAGTTCTTC. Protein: CASSSRTSGIYNEQFF.

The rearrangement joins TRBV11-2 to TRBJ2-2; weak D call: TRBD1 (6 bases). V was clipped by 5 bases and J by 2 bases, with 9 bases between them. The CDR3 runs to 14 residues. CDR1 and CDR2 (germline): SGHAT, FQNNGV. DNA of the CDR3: TGTGCCAGCAGCCCGGGACACAACACCGGGGAGCTGTTTTTT. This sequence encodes CASSPGHNTGELFF.